Described below is a single T cell receptor (beta chain) sequence and its context. The data were obtained in a study of blood T cell repertoires in COVID-19. Study information: Collection of acute and convalescent COVID-19 samples took place in the United States, Italy and Spain. In each case, the material was cDNA or gDNA derived from T cells, B-cell-depleted T cells, or PBMCs.

Germline assignment: CDR1 ENHRY and CDR2 SYGVKD. The J segment lost 8 bases and the V segment lost 3 bases, leaving 8 bases of the junction unmatched. This CDR3 region has 15 residues. Per the original methods: Reference gene primer amplification gave nucleated cell count estimates. The assay was immunoSEQ multiplex PCR, and TCRdb's table has in-frame clones only and misses some. The V and J calls and clone size come from that table; D and trimming were worked out from the DNA. The data contain fewer than 140,000 clones, around 80% of them singletons. The chain carries TRBV10-3 and TRBJ2-1; 9 bases fit TRBD2. This receptor was taken from an older woman with acute or convalescent COVID-19. The sample consisted of peripheral blood. The CDR3 is CAISEGGGVGDEQFF. As DNA, the CDR3 is TGTGCCATCAGTGAAGGCGGGGGGGTAGGCGATGAGCAGTTCTTC.